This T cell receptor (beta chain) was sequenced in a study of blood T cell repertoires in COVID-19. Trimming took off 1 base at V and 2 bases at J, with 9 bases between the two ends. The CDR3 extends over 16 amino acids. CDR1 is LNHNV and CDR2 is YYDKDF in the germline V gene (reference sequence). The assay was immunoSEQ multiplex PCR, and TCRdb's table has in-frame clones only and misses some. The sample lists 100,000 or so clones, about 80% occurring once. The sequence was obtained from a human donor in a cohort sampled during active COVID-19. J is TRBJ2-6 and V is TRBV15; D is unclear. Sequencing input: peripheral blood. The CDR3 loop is CATSRARSTGANVLTF. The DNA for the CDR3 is TGTGCCACCAGCAGAGCTCGGTCGACTGGGGCCAACGTCCTGACTTTC.